This T cell receptor (beta chain) was captured in a study of shared clonotypes between healthy human individuals. Generated by immunoSEQ multiplex PCR, the TCRdb table keeps only in-frame clones and is missing some. There are some 2.3 million clones in the sample; 85% to 95% occur only once, and 0.3% to 0.4% lies in the top ten. Between the trimmed V and J ends, which lost 4 bases and 7 bases, there was a span of 15 bases. The CDR3 is made up of 13 amino acids. Per the germline V gene, CDR1 is SGHNT and CDR2 is YYREEE (reference sequence). Sequencing was carried out using naive CD4+ T cells from PBMCs. Subset meaning: CD45RA+ positively selected. This receptor was obtained from a man between 18 and 29 years old in good health. Some clones in this sample may be carry-over from other donors' samples. V usage is TRBV5-4 and J usage is TRBJ2-7; D is ambiguous. The CDR3 is CASSPDGLGEQYF. The CDR3 DNA follows: TGTGCCAGCAGCCCCGACGGCCTGGGGGAGCAGTACTTC.